This T cell receptor beta chain stems from a study of shared clonotypes between healthy human individuals. Measured with immunoSEQ multiplex PCR; TCRdb has only the in-frame clones, and not every one. Of 1,500,000 or so clones in the sample, approximately 98.5% are singletons; the top ten hold about 0.35%. Trimming took off 3 bases at V and 2 bases at J, with 17 bases between the two ends. Germline values: CDR1 SGHNT, CDR2 YENEEA. The CDR3 consists of 17 residues. Everyone who donated was a Caucasian adult who lived in Nashville, Tennessee. Study-level results: Large sequencing depth failed to make sorted-subset sequencing complete, rarefaction showed.

With respect to this clone: Its target is not known.

The TCR sequence derives from a young man in good health. The sample comprised naive CD4+ T cells sorted from blood. The subset was: CD45RA+ positively selected. The chain links TRBV11-3 to TRBJ1-5; D is uncertain. CDR3 sequence (DNA): TGTGCCAGCAGCTTCCCGTCGACCTATCGCGGCAATCAGCCCCAGCATTTT. It is translated as CASSFPSTYRGNQPQHF.